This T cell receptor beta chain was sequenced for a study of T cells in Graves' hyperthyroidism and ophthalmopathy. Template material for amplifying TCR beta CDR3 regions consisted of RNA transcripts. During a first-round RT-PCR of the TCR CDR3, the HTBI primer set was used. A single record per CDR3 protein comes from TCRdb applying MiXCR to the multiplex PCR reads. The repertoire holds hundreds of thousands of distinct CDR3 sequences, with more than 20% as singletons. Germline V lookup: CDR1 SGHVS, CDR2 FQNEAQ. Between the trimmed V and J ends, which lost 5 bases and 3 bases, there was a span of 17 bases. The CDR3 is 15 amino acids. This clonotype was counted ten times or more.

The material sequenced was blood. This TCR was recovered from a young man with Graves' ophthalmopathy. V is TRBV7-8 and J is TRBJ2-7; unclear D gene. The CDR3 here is CASSEVQARVYEQYF. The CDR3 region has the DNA TGTGCCAGCAGCGAAGTCCAGGCTAGGGTCTACGAGCAGTACTTC. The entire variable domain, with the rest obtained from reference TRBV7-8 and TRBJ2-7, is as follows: GAGVSQSPRYKVAKRGQDVALRCDPISGHVSLFWYQQALGQGPEFLTYFQNEAQLDKSGLPSDRFFAERPEGSVSTLKIQRTQQEDSAVYLCASSEVQARVYEQYFGPGTRLTVT.